This passage covers 18 T cell receptor beta chains from one sample sequenced in a study of technical replicates of blood from a few donors. Libraries were prepared by immunoSEQ multiplex PCR; TCRdb keeps only in-frame clonotypes and omits some of them. The sample lists about 79,000 clones; around 92% were seen once. The sequenced material came from T cells isolated from PBMCs. The receptors were sampled from a human donor in good health. Some clones in this sample may be carry-over from other donors' samples.

This clone has only a few counts. V and J are TRBV28 and TRBJ2-1; TRBD2 is a possible D gene (5 bases). Between the trimmed V and J ends, which lost 8 bases and 5 bases, there was a span of 19 bases. CDR3 length: 15 residues. From germline, CDR1 is MDHEN and CDR2 SYDVKM. The CDR3 reads CASGWYEGYDNEQFF. The DNA of the CDR3 is TGTGCCAGCGGATGGTACGAGGGCTACGACAATGAGCAGTTCTTC. The full variable domain, completed using reference TRBV28 and TRBJ2-1, is DVKVTQSSRYLVKRTGEKVFLECVQDMDHENMFWYRQDPGLGLRLIYFSYDVKMKEKGDIPEGYSVSREKKERFSLILESASTNQTSMYLCASGWYEGYDNEQFFGPGTRLTVL.

V is TRBV14 and J is TRBJ2-1; TRBD2 matches at 9 bases. The CDR3 loop spans 14 amino acids. V trimming: 4 bases; J trimming: 2 bases; junction bases outside the gene matches: 0. Germline V gene data show CDR1 as SGHDN and CDR2 as FVKESK. DNA of the CDR3: TGTGCCAGCAGCCGACTAGCGGCCTACAATGAGCAGTTCTTC. It codes for CASSRLAAYNEQFF.

The V and J genes are TRBV28 and TRBJ1-1; 8 bases fit TRBD1. J was trimmed by 2 bases and V by 10 bases; bases with no gene match: 15. Germline assignment: CDR1 MDHEN and CDR2 SYDVKM. The CDR3 is made up of 16 amino acids. CDR3 DNA: TGTGCCACCATTACAAGCGCCGGGACAGGCAACACTGAAGCTTTCTTT. This encodes CATITSAGTGNTEAFF.

This sequence joins TRBV28 and TRBJ1-1, with a weak D call TRBD1 (5 bases). The CDR3 sequence is 15 residues long. Germline V gene lookup returns CDR1 MDHEN and CDR2 SYDVKM. Trimming took 3 bases from V and 1 from J, leaving 12 bases between them. The CDR3 bases are TGTGCCAGCAGTTTCCCCTCAGGGCGGAACACTGAAGCTTTCTTT. Residues: CASSFPSGRNTEAFF.

The V and J genes are TRBV4-3 and TRBJ2-1; 8 bases match TRBD2. There are 18 residues in the CDR3. The junction had 16 bases not matched to a gene; V was cut back by 0 bases and J by 9 bases. Germline lookup yields CDR1 LGHNA and CDR2 YSLEER. The CDR3 DNA reads as TGCGCCAGCAGCCAAGATCTTGTGATAGCGGGATATCGTGGTGAGCAGTTCTTC. Translation: CASSQDLVIAGYRGEQFF.

J is TRBJ2-7 and V is TRBV5-1; 8 bases agree with TRBD2. V shed 5 bases, J shed 2 bases, and the junction held 6 bases outside the gene matches. The CDR3 consists of 14 residues. Per the germline V gene, CDR1 is SGHRS and CDR2 is YFSETQ. In DNA form, the CDR3 reads TGCGCCAGCAGTCTAGGACTAGCCACCTACGAGCAGTACTTC. Amino acids: CASSLGLATYEQYF.

This clone has only a few counts. The chain joins TRBV7-8 to TRBJ2-1; 12 nucleotides line up with TRBD2. The CDR3 contains 16 residues. Per the germline V gene, CDR1 is SGHVS and CDR2 is FQNEAQ. Trimming took 5 bases from V and 8 from J; bases not matched to a gene: 10. The CDR3 is CASSLRTSGITYEQFF. For the CDR3, the DNA is TGTGCCAGCAGCCTACGGACTAGCGGGATAACATATGAGCAGTTCTTC.

The rearrangement links TRBV7-2 to TRBJ2-5, with D unresolved. Germline-derived CDR1 and CDR2 are SGHTA and FQGNSA. Trimming took off 1 base at V and 5 bases at J, with 11 bases between the two ends. The CDR3 runs to 14 residues. CDR3 loop: CASSLEADRETQYF. Here the CDR3 DNA reads TGTGCCAGCAGCTTAGAGGCGGATAGGGAGACCCAGTACTTC. Full variable domain (rest looked up from reference TRBV7-2 and TRBJ2-5): GAGVSQSPSNKVTEKGKDVELRCDPISGHTALYWYRQSLGQGLEFLIYFQGNSAPDKSGLPSDRFSAERTGGSVSTLTIQRTQQEDSAVYLCASSLEADRETQYFGPGTRLLVL.

This chain connects TRBV7-6 to TRBJ2-4, with 8 bases matching TRBD2. CDR3 length: 17 residues. V shed 2 bases, J shed 3 bases, and the junction held 9 bases outside the gene matches. Germline assignment: CDR1 SGHVS and CDR2 FNYEAQ. The CDR3 loop is CASSLRSGGLDKNIQYF. The CDR3 DNA reads TGTGCCAGCAGCTTAAGGTCGGGGGGGTTAGACAAAAACATTCAGTACTTC. Based on the CDR3 plus reference TRBV7-6 and TRBJ2-4, the full variable domain is GAGVSQSPRYKVTKRGQDVALRCDPISGHVSLYWYRQALGQGPEFLTYFNYEAQQDKSGLPNDRFSAERPEGSISTLTIQRTEQRDSAMYRCASSLRSGGLDKNIQYFGAGTRLSVL.

The count of this clone is one. The chain combines TRBV9 with TRBJ2-7; 7 bases map to TRBD2. The germline CDR1 and CDR2 sequences are SGDLS and YYNGEE. Trimming at V came to 4 bases and at J to 3 bases, leaving 13 bases not matched to a gene. This CDR3 comprises 16 residues. The CDR3 bases are TGTGCCAGCAGCCCTAGGAGGGCCAGCGGGATCTACGAGCAGTACTTC. Amino acids: CASSPRRASGIYEQYF.

This chain links TRBV7-3 with TRBJ1-1; 8 bases match TRBD1. Germline CDR1 reads SGHTA; CDR2 reads FQGTGA. The CDR3 has 16 amino acids. The junction had 9 bases not matched to a gene; V was cut back by 5 bases and J by 1 base. CDR3 loop: CASSPGQGLGNTEAFF. CDR3 nucleotides: TGTGCCAGCAGCCCAGGACAGGGACTGGGGAACACTGAAGCTTTCTTT.

The V call is TRBV29-1, the J call TRBJ2-1, with 9 bases matching TRBD2. The germline V gene encodes CDR1 SQVTM and CDR2 ANQGSEA. The CDR3 is 15 amino acids. Trimming cost V 4 bases and J 3 bases; bases outside gene matches: 7. The CDR3 region is CSVGGLAGYYNEQFF. CDR3 coding DNA: TGCAGCGTTGGAGGGCTAGCGGGATACTACAATGAGCAGTTCTTC.

The V call is TRBV2, the J call TRBJ2-7; D not resolved. This CDR3 has 16 residues. V dropped 7 bases and J dropped 2 bases, with 21 bases sitting between them. CDR1 is SNHLY, CDR2 FYNNEI, per germline. The DNA for the CDR3 is TGTGCCAGCATAACCGGGTCCTTCTTCGTTCCCTACGAGCAGTACTTC. It is translated as CASITGSFFVPYEQYF.

The V and J genes are TRBV19 and TRBJ1-1; D is ambiguous. Germline assignment: CDR1 LNHDA and CDR2 SQIVND (reference sequence). The CDR3 runs to 15 residues. Trimming shortened V by 7 bases and J by 7 bases, and 22 bases separated the two germline ends. CDR3 in DNA: TGTGCCAGTATCCTGGGTGGTCGGCAGCTAGGTGAAGCTTTCTTT. It is translated as CASILGGRQLGEAFF. Using reference TRBV19 and TRBJ1-1 for the parts outside the CDR3, the full variable domain is DGGITQSPKYLFRKEGQNVTLSCEQNLNHDAMYWYRQDPGQGLRLIYYSQIVNDFQKGDIAEGYSVSREKKESFPLTVTSAQKNPTAFYLCASILGGRQLGEAFFGQGTRLTVV.

This clone was counted once. This rearrangement joins TRBV4-3 to TRBJ1-1, with D possibly being TRBD1 (6 bases). The V gene's germline CDR1 is LGHNA and CDR2 YSLEER. The CDR3 loop spans 15 amino acids. Trimming shortened V by 3 bases and J by 4 bases, and 15 bases separated the two germline ends. CDR3 coding DNA: TGCGCCAGCAGCCAGAAGACAGGTATGAGCACTGAAGCTTTCTTT. Its translation: CASSQKTGMSTEAFF.

This clone has a handful of counts. The chain recombines TRBV27 with TRBJ2-1, with a weak D call TRBD1 (5 bases). Germline loops: CDR1 MNHEY, CDR2 SMNVEV (reference sequence). V shed 2 bases and J shed 8 bases, with 7 bases lying between them. The CDR3 loop spans 12 amino acids. CDR3 sequence reads: CASSLARDEQFF. For the CDR3, the DNA is TGTGCCAGCAGTTTAGCCAGGGATGAGCAGTTCTTC.

The V and J genes are TRBV5-4 and TRBJ2-5, with a possible D match to TRBD2 (6 bases). The CDR3 consists of 14 residues. Per the germline V gene, CDR1 is SGHNT and CDR2 is YYREEE (reference sequence). V dropped 0 bases and J dropped 5 bases, with 11 bases sitting between them. CDR3 amino acids: CASSLVGSWETQYF. CDR3 in DNA: TGTGCCAGCAGCTTGGTCGGGAGTTGGGAGACCCAGTACTTC. Full variable domain (rest looked up from reference TRBV5-4 and TRBJ2-5): ETGVTQSPTHLIKTRGQQVTLRCSSQSGHNTVSWYQQALGQGPQFIFQYYREEENGRGNFPPRFSGLQFPNYSSELNVNALELDDSALYLCASSLVGSWETQYFGPGTRLLVL.

V gene TRBV6-5 combines with J gene TRBJ2-3; TRBD2 agrees at 11 bases. CDR1 and CDR2 from the germline V gene are MNHEY and SVGAGI. The CDR3 loop spans 15 amino acids. The V and J ends lost 4 bases and 6 bases, in that order; junction bases with no gene match: 6. The CDR3 protein is CASSFYSGRGDTQYF. CDR3 DNA: TGTGCCAGCAGTTTTTATAGCGGGAGGGGGGATACGCAGTATTTT.